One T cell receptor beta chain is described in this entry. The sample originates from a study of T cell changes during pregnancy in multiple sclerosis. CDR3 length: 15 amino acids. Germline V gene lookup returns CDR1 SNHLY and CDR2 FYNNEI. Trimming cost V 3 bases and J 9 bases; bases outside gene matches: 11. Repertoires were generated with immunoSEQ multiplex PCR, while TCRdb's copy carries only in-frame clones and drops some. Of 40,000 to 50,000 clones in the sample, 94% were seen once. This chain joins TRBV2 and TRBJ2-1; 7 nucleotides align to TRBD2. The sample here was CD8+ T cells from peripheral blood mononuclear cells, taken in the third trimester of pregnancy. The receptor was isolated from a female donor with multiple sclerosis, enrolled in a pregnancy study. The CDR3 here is CASSDPRRPGGEQFF. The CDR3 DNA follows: TGTGCCAGCAGTGATCCACGGCGGCCGGGGGGTGAGCAGTTCTTC.